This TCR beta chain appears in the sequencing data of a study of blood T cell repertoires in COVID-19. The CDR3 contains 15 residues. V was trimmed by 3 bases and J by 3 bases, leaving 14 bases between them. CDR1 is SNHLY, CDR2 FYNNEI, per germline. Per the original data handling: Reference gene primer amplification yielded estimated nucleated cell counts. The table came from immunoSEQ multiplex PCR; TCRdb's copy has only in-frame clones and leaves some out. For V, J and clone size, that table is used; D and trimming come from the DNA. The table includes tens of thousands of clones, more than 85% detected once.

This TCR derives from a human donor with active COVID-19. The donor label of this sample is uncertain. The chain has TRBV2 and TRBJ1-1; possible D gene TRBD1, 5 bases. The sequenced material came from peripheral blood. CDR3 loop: CASSEGQARDTEAFF. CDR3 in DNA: TGTGCCAGCAGTGAGGGGCAGGCCCGCGACACTGAAGCTTTCTTT. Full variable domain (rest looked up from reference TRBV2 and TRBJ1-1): EPEVTQTPSHQVTQMGQEVILRCVPISNHLYFYWYRQILGQKVEFLVSFYNNEISEKSEIFDDQFSVERPDGSNFTLKIRSTKLEDSAMYFCASSEGQARDTEAFFGQGTRLTVV.